The rows below give T cell receptor beta chains drawn from one sample of a study of blood T cell repertoires in COVID-19. TCRdb's copy holds only in-frame clones and misses some; the assay was immunoSEQ multiplex PCR. The sample holds about 400,000 clones, around 84% seen once. Sequenced sample: peripheral blood. These receptors originate from a human donor in a cohort sampled during active COVID-19. Each CDR3 is given with its conserved first and last residue. The order of the fields is J gene, V gene, CDR3 length, clone size, D gene, CDR3 DNA, CDR3 protein. A D gene is named only where the DNA matches it firmly. Where a row states a size, it is once, few, many or the class of an expanded clone; other rows omit it.

>TRBJ2-7|TRBV5-1|14|NA|NA
TGCGCCAGCAGCTTGGATCCAGGGGACTACGAGCAGTACTTC
CASSLDPGDYEQYF
>TRBJ1-2|TRBV3-1/TRBV3-2|12|NA|NA
TGTGCCAGCAGCCCCGGACAGTATGGCTACACCTTC
CASSPGQYGYTF
>TRBJ2-5|TRBV5-1|15|NA|TRBD1
TGCGCCAGCACCCCCCCGGGACAGGGCGGCGAGACCCAGTACTTC
CASTPPGQGGETQYF
>TRBJ2-3|TRBV25-1|12|NA|TRBD1
TGTGCCAGCAGAGGACAGGCGAATACGCAGTATTTT
CASRGQANTQYF
>TRBJ2-5|TRBV5-1|14|NA|NA
TGCGCCAGCAGCTTGGATCTAGCCCAAGAGACCCAGTACTTC
CASSLDLAQETQYF
>TRBJ2-7|TRBV4-1|16|NA|NA
TGCGCCAGCAGCCAAGATTCCGCCGGGACTGGCTACGAGCAGTACTTC
CASSQDSAGTGYEQYF
>TRBJ2-1|TRBV11-3|16|NA|NA
TGTGCCAGCAGCTCCCGGACATCCTCGCAGAAGAATGAGCAGTTCTTC
CASSSRTSSQKNEQFF
>TRBJ1-5|TRBV28|18|few|NA
TGTGCCAGCAGTCCGATTCTTACTCAGGGATTTGGCAATCAGCCCCAGCATTTT
CASSPILTQGFGNQPQHF
>TRBJ1-2|TRBV4-1|15|few|NA
TGCGCCAGCAGCCAAGAGGGGGGGAGGAACTATGGCTACACCTTC
CASSQEGGRNYGYTF
>TRBJ2-1|TRBV2|15|NA|NA
TGTGCCAGCACCCTAGGGAGACTAGCCTACAATGAGCAGTTCTTC
CASTLGRLAYNEQFF
>TRBJ2-2|TRBV5-1|15|few|TRBD2
TGCGCCAGCAGCCCTCATAGCGGGGGGCCCGGGGAGCTGTTTTTT
CASSPHSGGPGELFF
>TRBJ2-7|TRBV5-8|16|NA|NA
TGTGCCAGCAGCTTTGAGATGGCACAGGGTGCATACGAGCAGTACTTC
CASSFEMAQGAYEQYF
>TRBJ1-2|TRBV27|11|NA|NA
TGTGCCAGCAGAGACAGCTATGGCTACACCTTC
CASRDSYGYTF
>TRBJ2-2|TRBV7-3|17|NA|TRBD2
TGTGCCAGCAGCCACGGGACTAGCGGGAGCTACACCGGGGAGCTGTTTTTT
CASSHGTSGSYTGELFF
>TRBJ1-5|TRBV21-1|15|NA|NA
TGTGCCAGCAATCCCAGGGGGAAGAGCAATCAGCCCCAGCATTTT
CASNPRGKSNQPQHF
>TRBJ2-6|TRBV2|15|NA|NA
TGTGCCAGCAGATTAATAGTTTCTGGGGCCAACGTCCTGACTTTC
CASRLIVSGANVLTF
>TRBJ2-1|TRBV30|18|NA|TRBD2
TGTGCCTGGAGTAGGGTAGCGGGGGCAGTCCGCTCCTACAATGAGCAGTTCTTC
CAWSRVAGAVRSYNEQFF
>TRBJ2-7|TRBV11-2|16|NA|NA
TGTGCCAGCAGCTTATTCTCGACAGAGAGCTCCTACGAGCAGTACTTC
CASSLFSTESSYEQYF
>TRBJ2-3|TRBV7-3|16|NA|TRBD2
TGTGCCAGCAGCTTTTCTACGGGACTAGCGACAGATACGCAGTATTTT
CASSFSTGLATDTQYF
>TRBJ2-5|TRBV9|15|NA|NA
TGTGCCAGCAGCGTAGACCCGGGGATGGGAGAGACCCAGTACTTC
CASSVDPGMGETQYF
>TRBJ1-3|TRBV13|14|NA|TRBD1
TGTGCCAGCTCTTATGGGACAGGGGGAAACACCATATATTTT
CASSYGTGGNTIYF
>TRBJ2-6|TRBV6-1|14|NA|NA
TGTGCCAGCAGTGAACCGTCTGGGGCCAACGTCCTGACTTTC
CASSEPSGANVLTF
>TRBJ1-2|TRBV28|13|NA|TRBD1
TGTGCCAGCAGCCAGGACAGGGGGCGCTTCGAGACCTTC
CASSQDRGRFETF
>TRBJ2-7|TRBV15|15|NA|NA
TGTGCCACCAGCAGAGATCGGCAGGGGTTCTACGAGCAGTACTTC
CATSRDRQGFYEQYF
>TRBJ2-3|TRBV4-1|18|NA|TRBD1
TGCGCCAGCAGCCGGGCGCCCTGGGACAGGGGCCCCACAGATACGCAGTATTTT
CASSRAPWDRGPTDTQYF
>TRBJ2-7|TRBV28|16|NA|NA
TGTGCCAGCATCAAAAACGCGGAAATTCGTTGCTACGAGCAGTACTTC
CASIKNAEIRCYEQYF
>TRBJ1-2|TRBV28|13|few|NA
TGTGCCAGCACGTCCGGAGGGGCCTATGGCTACACCTTC
CASTSGGAYGYTF
>TRBJ2-6|TRBV29-1|16|NA|TRBD2
TGCAGCGTCCCACTAGCGGGAGAGGGGGGGGCCAACGTCCTGACTTTC
CSVPLAGEGGANVLTF
>TRBJ2-5|TRBV14|15|once|NA
TGTGCCAGCAGCCTTGGAGGGCGGTACCAAGAGACCCAGTACTTC
CASSLGGRYQETQYF
>TRBJ1-6|TRBV12-1|14|NA|NA
TGTGCCAGCAGCTTTGCAGAGTCTAATTCACCCCTCCACTTT
CASSFAESNSPLHF
>TRBJ1-2|TRBV2|14|many|TRBD1
TGTGCCAGCAGTGAAGTTTCAGGGGGTTATGGCTACACCTTC
CASSEVSGGYGYTF
>TRBJ2-7|TRBV25-1|13|once|NA
TGTGCCAGCAGTCCCAGGGGCTCATACGAGCAGTACTTC
CASSPRGSYEQYF
>TRBJ2-2|TRBV5-1|16|NA|NA
TGCGCCAGCAGCTTTGGCCGCCAGGGGTCCTGGGGGGAGCTGTTTTTT
CASSFGRQGSWGELFF
>TRBJ1-2|TRBV4-1|14|NA|NA
TGCGCCAGCAGCCAATCCGCCAGTTCCTATGGCTACACCTTC
CASSQSASSYGYTF
>TRBJ2-5|TRBV11-2|15|NA|NA
TGTGCCAGCAGCCTTAGCCAGGGGGGTCCAGAGACCCAGTACTTC
CASSLSQGGPETQYF
>TRBJ1-1|TRBV6-5|13|NA|NA
TGTGCCAGCAGTTACTCGAAAGCGGCTGAAGCTTTCTTT
CASSYSKAAEAFF
>TRBJ2-7|TRBV6-6|13|NA|TRBD2
TGTGCCAGCATACCGACTGGGAGGGTCGAGCAGTACTTC
CASIPTGRVEQYF
>TRBJ2-7|TRBV7-2|18|NA|TRBD1
TGTGCCAGCAGCTTATGGGGACAGGGGGCGGGCACTGCCTACGAGCAGTACTTC
CASSLWGQGAGTAYEQYF
>TRBJ2-7|TRBV10-3|13|NA|NA
TGTGCCATCAGTGAGGACTCCGCCTACGAGCAGTACTTC
CAISEDSAYEQYF
>TRBJ1-4|TRBV7-8|14|NA|TRBD1
TGTGCCAGCAGCCCCCGGGACAGTAATGAAAAACTGTTTTTT
CASSPRDSNEKLFF
>TRBJ2-1|TRBV9|14|few|TRBD1
TGTGCCAGCAGCGTATCAGGGGGCTACAATGAGCAGTTCTTC
CASSVSGGYNEQFF
>TRBJ1-2|TRBV4-1|14|once|NA
TGCGCCAGCAGCCAAGATACCGGGGGTGTGGGCTACACCTTC
CASSQDTGGVGYTF
>TRBJ1-6|TRBV10-3|18|NA|NA
TGTGCCATCAGTGAGGGCGGCCCGGGGGGAACAGGGAATTCACCCCTCCACTTT
CAISEGGPGGTGNSPLHF
>TRBJ1-2|TRBV19|11|NA|TRBD1
TGTGCCAGTGGGGGACAGACTTTTTTTACCTTC
CASGGQTFFTF
>TRBJ1-2|TRBV15|13|NA|TRBD1
TGTGCCACCAGCCAGGGACAGGGGGTTTTGACTACCTTC
CATSQGQGVLTTF
>TRBJ1-5|TRBV28|15|once|NA
TGTGCCAGCAGTTCCACGGCGTGGGGGGATCAGCCCCAGCATTTT
CASSSTAWGDQPQHF
>TRBJ2-5|TRBV2|12|NA|TRBD2
TGTGCCAGCAACTGGGGGGGGGAGACCCAGTACTTC
CASNWGGETQYF
>TRBJ2-2|TRBV30|15|NA|TRBD2
TGTGCCTGGAGAAGCGGGAGAGAGGGGACCGGGGAGCTGTTTTTT
CAWRSGREGTGELFF
>TRBJ2-7|TRBV12-3/TRBV12-4|13|few|NA
TGTGCCAGCAGTTTAAATCTACTTGGTGAGCAGTACTTC
CASSLNLLGEQYF
>TRBJ2-4|TRBV27|17|NA|NA
TGTGCCAGCAGTTTATCGGGGGGGGGCCTAGCCAAAAACATTCAGTACTTC
CASSLSGGGLAKNIQYF
>TRBJ2-3|TRBV28|18|NA|TRBD2
TGTGCCAGCACCGGGTCAACTAGCGGGGGGTGGCGCACAGATACGCAGTATTTT
CASTGSTSGGWRTDTQYF
>TRBJ1-4|TRBV29-1|12|NA|NA
TGCAGCGTTCGCCGTGCGCAAGAAAAACTGTTTTTT
CSVRRAQEKLFF